Each of the 9 T cell receptor beta chains below was sequenced from the same sample in a study of blood T cell repertoires in COVID-19. Using immunoSEQ multiplex PCR, the repertoire was profiled, and TCRdb retains in-frame clones only, with some absent. The data show roughly 230,000 clones, over 70% seen once. The sample was peripheral blood. All receptors derive from a woman aged 80 or older with acute or convalescent COVID-19.

This chain joins TRBV25-1 and TRBJ1-2; TRBD1 might be the D (5 bases). The CDR3 loop spans 14 amino acids. CDR1 and CDR2 from the germline V gene are MGHDK and SYGVNS. Trimming left V 1 base short and J 3 bases short, with 9 bases between. For the CDR3, the DNA is TGTGCCAGCAGTGAATTTGGGGGGGACTATGGCTACACCTTC. This sequence encodes CASSEFGGDYGYTF.

This clone occurred a few times. The chain employs TRBV2 and TRBJ2-1; 12 nucleotides match TRBD2. Germline CDR1 reads SNHLY; CDR2 reads FYNNEI. The V and J ends lost 0 bases and 4 bases, in that order; junction bases with no gene match: 13. The CDR3 totals 20 residues. Here the CDR3 reads CASSEAQASGGATSYNEQFF. The CDR3 region has the DNA TGTGCCAGCAGTGAAGCGCAGGCTAGCGGGGGGGCCACTTCATACAATGAGCAGTTCTTC.

V gene TRBV9 combines with J gene TRBJ1-2; D call uncertain. This CDR3 comprises 17 residues. With 4 bases removed from V and 1 base from J, the gap between germline ends came to 20 bases. The V gene's germline CDR1 is SGDLS and CDR2 YYNGEE. CDR3 protein: CASSSAGLGGLNYGYTF. The DNA of the CDR3 is TGTGCCAGCAGCTCAGCAGGTTTAGGAGGGCTTAACTATGGCTACACCTTC.

The sample holds a few counts of this clone. The chain joins TRBV5-4 to TRBJ2-5, with 10 bases lining up with TRBD2. V dropped 0 bases and J dropped 1; count of bases not matched to a gene: 9. CDR3 length: 18 amino acids. Germline V gene data show CDR1 as SGHNT and CDR2 as YYREEE (reference sequence). The CDR3 spells CASSLGLAGAPRQETQYF. CDR3 nucleotide sequence: TGTGCCAGCAGCTTGGGGCTAGCGGGGGCGCCCCGCCAAGAGACCCAGTACTTC.

The sample holds a few counts of this clone. The V call is TRBV19, the J call TRBJ2-5, with D uncertain. The CDR3 has 15 residues. Germline CDR1 and CDR2: LNHDA and SQIVND (reference sequence). Trimming removed 5 bases from V and 2 bases from J, with 15 bases in between. The CDR3 loop is CASSPDLYRQETQYF. Here the CDR3 DNA reads TGTGCCAGTAGTCCCGATTTGTACAGACAAGAGACCCAGTACTTC. Looking up the rest from reference TRBV19 and TRBJ2-5 gives the full variable domain: DGGITQSPKYLFRKEGQNVTLSCEQNLNHDAMYWYRQDPGQGLRLIYYSQIVNDFQKGDIAEGYSVSREKKESFPLTVTSAQKNPTAFYLCASSPDLYRQETQYFGPGTRLLVL.

The V and J genes are TRBV5-1 and TRBJ1-4; 11 bases are shared with TRBD1. Germline CDR1 reads SGHRS; CDR2 reads YFSETQ. V gave up 2 bases and J gave up 3 bases; unmatched junction bases: 3. This CDR3 comprises 16 residues. The CDR3 bases are TGCGCCAGCAGCTTCGGACAGGGGGCGCCTAATGAAAAACTGTTTTTT. Its protein product is CASSFGQGAPNEKLFF.

The genes are TRBV10-2 and TRBJ1-4; maybe TRBD1 (5 bases). This CDR3 spans 14 amino acids. Trimming pared 6 bases from V and 3 bases from J, leaving 11 bases between. Germline assignment: CDR1 WSHSY and CDR2 SAAADI. The CDR3 DNA is TGCGCCAGCAGCGTACAGGCCCCTAATGAAAAACTGTTTTTT. This translates into CASSVQAPNEKLFF.

This clone was observed once. The rearrangement joins TRBV25-1 to TRBJ2-1; TRBD1 agrees at 7 bases. The trim removed 4 bases at V and 3 bases at J, leaving 3 bases unmatched. Germline V gives CDR1 MGHDK, CDR2 SYGVNS. The CDR3 sequence is 14 residues long. CDR3 residues: CASSGDSLYNEQFF. The CDR3 nucleotides read TGTGCCAGCAGTGGGGACAGTCTCTACAATGAGCAGTTCTTC.

The V call is TRBV21-1, the J call TRBJ1-1; the table's D gene call, TRBD1, was not cross checked with the DNA. TRBV21-1 is a pseudogene segment. This CDR3 is 16 amino acids long. CDR3 sequence: CASSNRDRSSDTEAFF. CDR3 DNA: TGTGCCAGCAGCAACCGGGACAGGAGTTCGGACACTGAAGCTTTCTTT.